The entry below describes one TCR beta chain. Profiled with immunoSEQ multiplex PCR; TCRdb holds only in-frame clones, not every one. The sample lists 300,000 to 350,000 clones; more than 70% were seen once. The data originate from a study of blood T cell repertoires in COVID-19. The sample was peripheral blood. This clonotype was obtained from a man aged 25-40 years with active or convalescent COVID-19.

CDR3 amino acids: CASSTGAGYGYTF. CDR3 nucleotides: TGTGCCAGTAGTACAGGGGCTGGCTATGGCTACACCTTC. The chain has TRBV19 and TRBJ1-2, with D perhaps matching TRBD1 (6 bases). Germline loops: CDR1 LNHDA, CDR2 SQIVND (reference sequence). Trimming left V 4 bases short and J 4 bases short, with 10 bases between. This CDR3 is built from 13 residues. Full variable domain (rest looked up from reference TRBV19 and TRBJ1-2): DGGITQSPKYLFRKEGQNVTLSCEQNLNHDAMYWYRQDPGQGLRLIYYSQIVNDFQKGDIAEGYSVSREKKESFPLTVTSAQKNPTAFYLCASSTGAGYGYTFGSGTRLTVV.